The next 29 T cell receptor beta chains were all read from a single sample in a study of CD8 T cells in ankylosing spondylitis. Via MiXCR, TCRdb re-called the 5' RACE reads, giving one row per CDR3 protein. The table has some 150,000 distinct CDR3 sequences, approximately 10% seen once. The sample taken for sequencing was blood, either unsorted or a sorted T cell fraction (not recorded which). The receptor set was obtained from a female donor with ankylosing spondylitis or in good health (not recorded which).

This clonotype turned up a few times. The rearrangement joins TRBV11-1 to TRBJ1-6; 8 positions agree with TRBD1. This CDR3 spans 16 amino acids. Germline lookup yields CDR1 SGHAT and CDR2 FQDESV (reference sequence). The V and J ends lost 1 base and 5 bases, in that order; junction bases with no gene match: 4. The CDR3 loop reads CASSLGPDRDNSPLHF. The CDR3 bases are TGTGCCAGCAGCTTAGGCCCGGACAGGGATAATTCACCCCTCCACTTT. Variable domain in full (rest from reference TRBV11-1 and TRBJ1-6): EAEVAQSPRYKITEKSQAVAFWCDPISGHATLYWYRQILGQGPELLVQFQDESVVDDSQLPKDRFSAERLKGVDSTLKIQPAELGDSAMYLCASSLGPDRDNSPLHFGNGTRLTVT.

This clonotype was found many times. The rearrangement uses TRBV5-4 and TRBJ2-1; no reliable D call. The CDR3 has 13 residues. Per germline, CDR1 SGHNT and CDR2 YYREEE (reference sequence). Deletions cut 1 base from V and 10 bases from J, with 12 bases between. The CDR3 bases are TGTGCCAGCAGCTTGATAGGTGGCACGGAGCAGTTCTTC. This sequence encodes CASSLIGGTEQFF.

In this sample, this clonotype turned up many times. The chain combines TRBV6-5 with TRBJ2-1; D is perhaps TRBD2 (6 bases). This CDR3 has 14 residues. V was clipped by 2 bases and J by 9 bases, with 14 bases between them. The V gene's germline CDR1 is MNHEY and CDR2 SVGAGI. The CDR3 region has the DNA TGTGCCAGCAGTTACGGACCACCCGGGGGTGAGCAGTTCTTC. Its translation is CASSYGPPGGEQFF.

This clonotype has at least ten counts. V is TRBV6-5 and J is TRBJ2-3; D not resolved. Germline V gives CDR1 MNHEY, CDR2 SVGAGI. V lost 1 base to trimming and J lost 8 bases, with 4 bases between them. The CDR3 is made up of 11 amino acids. Here the CDR3 reads CASSYFGTQYF. The CDR3, as DNA: TGTGCCAGCAGTTACTTTGGTACGCAGTATTTT.

This clonotype was seen many times. The chain recombines TRBV12-3 or TRBV12-4 with TRBJ2-5; D uncertain. Trimming took off 1 base at V and 7 bases at J, with 4 bases between the two ends. The CDR3 loop spans 11 amino acids. CDR3 region: CASSLEGTQYF. For the CDR3, the DNA is TGTGCCAGCAGTTTAGAGGGGACCCAGTACTTC.

This chain links TRBV18 with TRBJ2-5; D unresolved. The V gene lost 3 bases and the J gene lost 2 bases, with 7 bases spanning the gap. The CDR3 spans 13 residues. Germline V gives CDR1 KGHSH, CDR2 LQKENI. CDR3 amino acids: CASSPVAQETQYF. CDR3 bases: TGTGCCAGCTCACCGGTGGCTCAAGAGACCCAGTACTTC.

This clonotype came up many times. This rearrangement joins TRBV20-1 to TRBJ1-1; D may be TRBD1 (5 bases). The CDR3 has 9 residues. Germline V lookup: CDR1 DFQATT, CDR2 SNEGSKA (reference sequence). The V end was cut by 6 bases, the J end by 11 bases, with 10 bases between. In nucleotides, the CDR3 is TGCAGTGCGCCGGGGGTGGCTTTCTTT. Its protein product is CSAPGVAFF.

This clonotype has a count of ten or more. The chain joins TRBV7-2 to TRBJ2-1, with TRBD1 matching over 7 bases. This CDR3 spans 14 amino acids. Per the germline V gene, CDR1 is SGHTA and CDR2 is FQGNSA. V lost 5 bases, J lost 6 bases, and 7 bases stayed unmatched. The CDR3 loop is CASSPSRDSNEQFF. The CDR3 DNA reads TGTGCCAGCAGCCCGTCCCGGGACAGCAATGAGCAGTTCTTC. The full variable domain, in which reference TRBV7-2 and TRBJ2-1 provide the parts outside the CDR3, is GAGVSQSPSNKVTEKGKDVELRCDPISGHTALYWYRQSLGQGLEFLIYFQGNSAPDKSGLPSDRFSAERTGGSVSTLTIQRTQQEDSAVYLCASSPSRDSNEQFFGPGTRLTVL.

This clonotype came up a few times. CDR3: CASSPLTGLTAFF. CDR3 nucleotides: TGTGCCAGCTCACCTTTGACAGGACTTACCGCTTTCTTT. The genes are TRBV18 and TRBJ1-1, with D perhaps TRBD1 (6 bases). This CDR3 has 13 amino acids. Germline values: CDR1 KGHSH, CDR2 LQKENI. The V and J ends lost 3 bases and 11 bases respectively, with 16 bases between them.

V and J are TRBV11-2 and TRBJ2-1; 15 nucleotides line up with TRBD2. This CDR3 has 18 amino acids. CDR1 SGHAT and CDR2 FQNNGV come from the germline V gene. The V and J ends lost 5 bases and 6 bases, in that order; junction bases with no gene match: 11. CDR3 loop: CASSPRTSGGAYRNEQFF. CDR3 coding DNA: TGTGCCAGCAGCCCGAGGACTAGCGGGGGGGCGTATCGCAATGAGCAGTTCTTC.

This clonotype came up a few times. The V and J genes are TRBV12-3 or TRBV12-4 and TRBJ1-5, with D perhaps matching TRBD1 (5 bases). The V gene lost 8 bases and the J gene lost 4 bases, with 15 bases spanning the gap. There are 14 residues in the CDR3. The CDR3 DNA sequence: TGTGCCAGCCAAGCAGGTCCAGGGAATCAGCCCCAGCATTTT. It specifies CASQAGPGNQPQHF.

There are many counts of this clonotype. This chain joins TRBV29-1 and TRBJ2-5; 15 bases agree with TRBD2. Germline CDR1 reads SQVTM; CDR2 reads ANQGSEA. V was clipped by 4 bases and J by 7 bases; unmatched bases: 1. The CDR3 extends over 13 amino acids. CDR3 nucleotide sequence: TGCAGCGTTGGGACTAGCGGGAGGGTGACCCAGTACTTC. It yields the protein CSVGTSGRVTQYF.

This clonotype has a count of ten or more. The gene calls are TRBV20-1 and TRBJ1-2, with TRBD1 identical over 7 bases. The CDR3 length is 12 residues. V lost 5 bases to trimming and J lost 7 bases; unmatched junction nucleotides: 7. The germline CDR1 and CDR2 sequences are DFQATT and SNEGSKA (reference sequence). CDR3 coding DNA: TGCAGTGCTGCCGACAGGGTTGGTGGCTACACCTTC. It encodes CSAADRVGGYTF.

The chain links TRBV18 to TRBJ2-3; D may be TRBD1 or TRBD2 (5 bases each). The CDR3 loop spans 15 amino acids. V was pared by 2 bases and J by 0 bases, with 9 bases between. Germline lookup yields CDR1 KGHSH and CDR2 LQKENI. This CDR3 is CASSPLGRSTDTQYF. The CDR3 region has the DNA TGTGCCAGCTCACCATTGGGACGGAGCACAGATACGCAGTATTTT.

V is TRBV7-9 and J is TRBJ1-1, with 7 bases aligning to TRBD1. Losses at the gene ends were 6 bases for V and 1 base for J; bases not matched to a gene: 11. CDR3 length: 16 residues. Germline loops: CDR1 SEHNR, CDR2 FQNEAQ (reference sequence). This chain's CDR3 is CASSRRGGISNTEAFF. The CDR3 DNA reads TGTGCCAGCAGTAGAAGAGGGGGCATCTCGAACACTGAAGCTTTCTTT. Based on the CDR3 plus reference TRBV7-9 and TRBJ1-1, the full variable domain is DTGVSQNPRHKITKRGQNVTFRCDPISEHNRLYWYRQTLGQGPEFLTYFQNEAQLEKSRLLSDRFSAERPKGSFSTLEIQRTEQGDSAMYLCASSRRGGISNTEAFFGQGTRLTVV.

The table lists this clonotype with a few counts. A much larger clonotype is one base distant, so this may be a read error. This chain links TRBV20-1 with TRBJ1-2, with D unclear. Per the germline V gene, CDR1 is DFQATT and CDR2 is SNEGSKA (reference sequence). This CDR3 comprises 13 residues. Here the CDR3 reads CSAPHGRGYGYAF. As DNA, the CDR3 is TGCAGTGCTCCTCACGGGCGCGGCTATGGCTACGCCTTC.

This clonotype was detected many times. V gene TRBV30 combines with J gene TRBJ2-7; D is unresolved. The germline V gene encodes CDR1 GTSNPN and CDR2 SVGIG (reference sequence). V was clipped by 2 bases and J by 3 bases, with 5 bases between them. This CDR3 contains 11 residues. Written as DNA, the CDR3 is TGTGCCTGGAGTCTAGTCTACGAGCAGTACTTC. Residues: CAWSLVYEQYF.

The V call is TRBV9, the J call TRBJ2-1; D ambiguous. Germline CDR1 and CDR2: SGDLS and YYNGEE. V dropped 2 bases and J dropped 9 bases, with 12 bases sitting between them. The CDR3 sequence is 13 residues long. CDR3 residues: CASSVSSHPEQFF. In DNA form, the CDR3 reads TGTGCCAGCAGCGTGAGCAGTCATCCTGAGCAGTTCTTC. The variable domain in full, with the rest retrieved from reference TRBV9 and TRBJ2-1, is DSGVTQTPKHLITATGQRVTLRCSPRSGDLSVYWYQQSLDQGLQFLIQYYNGEERAKGNILERFSAQQFPDLHSELNLSSLELGDSALYFCASSVSSHPEQFFGPGTRLTVL.

The table lists this clonotype with many counts. This chain uses TRBV9 with TRBJ1-2; TRBD1 is a possible D gene (6 bases). CDR1 and CDR2 from the germline V gene are SGDLS and YYNGEE. The CDR3 totals 15 residues. The V gene lost 1 base and the J gene lost 0 bases, with 10 bases spanning the gap. The CDR3 nucleotides read TGTGCCAGCAGCGTACAGACAGGAGCTAACTATGGCTACACCTTC. Its protein product is CASSVQTGANYGYTF.

The rearrangement uses TRBV15 and TRBJ2-5; D is possibly TRBD1 (6 bases). V lost 2 bases to trimming and J lost 0 bases, with 10 bases between them. This CDR3 region has 15 residues. From germline, CDR1 is LNHNV and CDR2 YYDKDF (reference sequence). CDR3 amino acids: CATSRNTGHQETQYF. CDR3 nucleotide sequence: TGTGCCACCAGCAGAAATACAGGGCACCAAGAGACCCAGTACTTC.

The chain links TRBV28 to TRBJ1-2; tentative D call: TRBD1 (5 bases). There are 11 residues in the CDR3. Looked up from germline, CDR1 is MDHEN and CDR2 is SYDVKM. The CDR3 DNA follows: TGTGCGGCGGGGACGAACTATGGCTACACCTTC. As protein: CAAGTNYGYTF.

In its sample, this clonotype was seen many times. This chain joins TRBV5-1 and TRBJ1-3, with D tentatively TRBD1 (6 bases). Per germline, CDR1 SGHRS and CDR2 YFSETQ. Trimming stripped 4 bases from V and 3 bases from J, with 17 bases between. CDR3 length equals 16 residues. CDR3 sequence: CASSPDQGRGGNTIYF. The CDR3 DNA reads as TGCGCCAGCAGCCCTGACCAGGGGCGCGGTGGAAACACCATATATTTT. The whole variable domain, filled in from reference TRBV5-1 and TRBJ1-3, reads KAGVTQTPRYLIKTRGQQVTLSCSPISGHRSVSWYQQTPGQGLQFLFEYFSETQRNKGNFPGRFSGRQFSNSRSEMNVSTLELGDSALYLCASSPDQGRGGNTIYFGEGSWLTVV.

This chain connects TRBV21-1 to TRBJ1-2; TRBD1 reflects the table's D call only, with no check against the DNA. TRBV21-1 is a known pseudogene. The CDR3 has 14 amino acids. The CDR3 sequence: CASRSGITIYGYTF. Here the CDR3 DNA reads TGTGCCAGCAGATCAGGGATCACTATCTATGGCTACACCTTC.

This clonotype has ten or more counts. V is TRBV29-1 and J is TRBJ2-5; tentative D call: TRBD1 (5 bases). Germline assignment: CDR1 SQVTM and CDR2 ANQGSEA. Trimming took off 4 bases at V and 2 bases at J, with 11 bases between the two ends. This CDR3 is built from 13 residues. The CDR3 coding sequence is TGCAGCGTTGGACAGAACCTTCAAGAGACCCAGTACTTC. It translates to CSVGQNLQETQYF.

The sample holds many counts of this clonotype. This sequence joins TRBV7-2 and TRBJ1-6; D remains unclear. The V gene's germline CDR1 is SGHTA and CDR2 FQGNSA. V was trimmed by 3 bases and J by 13 bases, leaving 13 bases between them. The CDR3 totals 13 residues. In nucleotides, the CDR3 is TGTGCCAGCAGCTTCAGCCACCGAACGCCCCTCCACTTT. It yields the protein CASSFSHRTPLHF.

Ten or more counts support this clonotype. The chain carries TRBV20-1 and TRBJ2-7; 7 bases fit TRBD1. V shed 4 bases and J 5 bases; nucleotides not matched to a gene: 5. The V gene's germline CDR1 is DFQATT and CDR2 SNEGSKA (reference sequence). The CDR3 extends over 12 amino acids. As DNA, the CDR3 is TGCAGTGCTACGGGACAGACGCACGAGCAGTACTTC. Amino acid sequence: CSATGQTHEQYF.

In the case of this clonotype: One end of the junction varies from germline; a read error may be responsible. The chain couples TRBV11-2 to TRBJ2-1; D gene uncertain. CDR3 length: 14 amino acids. CDR1 and CDR2 from the germline V gene are SGHAT and FQNNGV. CDR3 nucleotide sequence: TGTACCAGCAGCTCCGCCAGACTCTACAATGAGCAGTTCTTC. Amino acids: CTSSSARLYNEQFF.

The chain couples TRBV10-3 to TRBJ2-1; TRBD2 matches at 14 bases. The germline CDR1 and CDR2 sequences are ENHRY and SYGVKD. Trimming took 6 bases from V and 7 from J; bases not matched to a gene: 8. CDR3 length: 16 residues. In DNA, the CDR3 is TGTGCCATCAGATCGGGACTAGCGGGGGCCTTTAATGAGCAGTTCTTC. It codes for CAIRSGLAGAFNEQFF.

As regards this clonotype: This may be a read error: a much more frequent sequence differs by one nucleotide. The chain combines TRBV29-1 with TRBJ1-2; D is ambiguous. Germline V gene sequence: CDR1 SQVTM, CDR2 ANQGSEA. This CDR3 has 11 residues. CDR3 coding DNA: TGCAGCGTTGATGTAAACTATGGCGACACCTTC. Translating it yields CSVDVNYGDTF.